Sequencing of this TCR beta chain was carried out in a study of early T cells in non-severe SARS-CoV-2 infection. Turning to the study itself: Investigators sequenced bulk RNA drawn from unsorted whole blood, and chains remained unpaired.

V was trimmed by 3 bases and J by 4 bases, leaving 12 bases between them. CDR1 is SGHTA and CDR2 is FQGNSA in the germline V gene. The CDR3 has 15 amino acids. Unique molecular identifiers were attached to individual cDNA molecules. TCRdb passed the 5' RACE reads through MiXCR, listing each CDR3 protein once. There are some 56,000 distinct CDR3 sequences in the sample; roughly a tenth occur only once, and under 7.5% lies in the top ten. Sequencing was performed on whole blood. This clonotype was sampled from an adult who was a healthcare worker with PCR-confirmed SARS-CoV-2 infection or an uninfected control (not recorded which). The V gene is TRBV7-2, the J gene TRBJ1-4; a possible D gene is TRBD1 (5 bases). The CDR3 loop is CASSLVGAYNEKLFF. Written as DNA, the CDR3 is TGTGCCAGCAGCTTGGTTGGGGCGTATAATGAAAAACTGTTTTTT.